These 27 T cell receptor beta chains came from one sample sequenced in a study of blood T cell repertoires in COVID-19. Sequenced by immunoSEQ multiplex PCR; TCRdb stores in-frame clones only, minus some. The top ten clones hold 5% to 6.5% of a sample with approximately 270,000 clones, around 89% of them seen once. Input material: peripheral blood. The receptor set was obtained from a young woman with COVID-19, enrolled during active disease.

This clone was detected once. The CDR3 coding sequence is TGTGCCAGCAGCCTCCCTCTTGGGCTAAATCAAGAGACCCAGTACTTC. Translating gives CASSLPLGLNQETQYF. This sequence joins TRBV3-1 (or the pseudogene TRBV3-2) and TRBJ2-5, with D unclear. Germline V gene lookup returns CDR1 LGHDT and CDR2 YNNKEL (reference sequence). Deletions cut 4 bases from V and 2 bases from J, with 17 bases between. The CDR3 extends over 16 amino acids.

The chain carries TRBV19 and TRBJ2-7, with 8 bases that match TRBD2. V was clipped by 4 bases and J by 3 bases; unmatched bases: 11. Germline CDR1 is LNHDA and CDR2 is SQIVND (reference sequence). This CDR3 spans 16 amino acids. The CDR3 sequence is CASSTTGGAFHYEQYF. The CDR3 nucleotides read TGTGCCAGTAGTACGACCGGGGGGGCCTTTCACTACGAGCAGTACTTC.

This clone has just a few counts. This chain uses TRBV10-1 with TRBJ2-2, with 8 bases that match TRBD2. Per the germline V gene, CDR1 is WNHNN and CDR2 is SYGVQD (reference sequence). This CDR3 is built from 15 residues. With 3 bases clipped from V and 2 bases from J, the junction kept 2 bases outside the gene matches. This chain's CDR3 is CASSDAGGNTGELFF. CDR3 bases: TGCGCCAGCAGTGATGCGGGGGGAAACACCGGGGAGCTGTTTTTT.

This chain links TRBV20-1 with TRBJ1-1; perhaps TRBD1 as D (5 bases). V lost 3 bases and J 7 bases, leaving 9 bases between the germline ends. In germline, CDR1 is DFQATT, CDR2 SNEGSKA (reference sequence). The CDR3 consists of 11 residues. Here the CDR3 reads CSASPQVEAFF. The CDR3 bases are TGCAGTGCTAGCCCACAGGTTGAAGCTTTCTTT.

The chain has TRBV28 and TRBJ2-7, with 8 bases that match TRBD2. In germline, CDR1 is MDHEN, CDR2 SYDVKM. The CDR3 extends over 15 amino acids. The V segment lost 5 bases and the J segment 2 bases; nucleotides outside the gene matches: 8. In DNA, the CDR3 is TGTGCCAGCAGTCGGGACCCGGGGGGGACCTACGAGCAGTACGTC. Protein sequence: CASSRDPGGTYEQYV.

The chain couples TRBV9 to TRBJ2-1; 14 bases line up with TRBD2. This CDR3 comprises 18 residues. Germline V gene data show CDR1 as SGDLS and CDR2 as YYNGEE. The junction had 5 bases not matched to a gene; V was cut back by 0 bases and J by 3 bases. This CDR3 is CASSVEPGLAGVYNEQFF. CDR3 nucleotide sequence: TGTGCCAGCAGCGTAGAGCCGGGACTAGCGGGGGTCTACAATGAGCAGTTCTTC.

The V and J genes are TRBV5-1 and TRBJ2-6; a possible D gene is TRBD2 (5 bases). The CDR3 sequence is 16 residues long. The V gene's germline CDR1 is SGHRS and CDR2 YFSETQ. The ends were cut back, 2 bases at V and 3 bases at J, with 12 bases in the middle. The CDR3 spells CASSFREGGGANVLTF. As DNA, the CDR3 is TGCGCCAGCAGCTTTCGAGAGGGCGGTGGGGCCAACGTCCTGACTTTC.

J is TRBJ2-6 and V is TRBV4-3; D might be TRBD2 (6 bases). The CDR3 totals 16 residues. In germline, CDR1 is LGHNA, CDR2 YSLEER. V lost 0 bases to trimming and J lost 2 bases, with 8 bases between them. This CDR3 is CASSQEWGAGANVLTF. CDR3 nucleotides: TGCGCCAGCAGCCAAGAATGGGGGGCTGGGGCCAACGTCCTGACTTTC.

The chain couples TRBV30 to TRBJ1-2, with 7 bases that match TRBD1. The germline V gene encodes CDR1 GTSNPN and CDR2 SVGIG (reference sequence). This CDR3 has 10 amino acids. After removal of 7 bases from V and 8 bases from J, the junction contained 4 bases not matched to a gene. The CDR3 DNA is TGTGCCTACAGGGGACGCGGCTACACCTTC. Translating gives CAYRGRGYTF.

The chain joins TRBV11-2 to TRBJ1-6, with a weak D call TRBD1 (5 bases). This CDR3 is built from 16 residues. Deletions cut 0 bases from V and 6 bases from J, with 12 bases between. Germline CDR1 SGHAT, CDR2 FQNNGV. The CDR3 nucleotides are TGTGCCAGCAGCTTAGAAGGGGCCGGATTTAATTCACCCCTCCACTTT. This sequence encodes CASSLEGAGFNSPLHF.

This chain uses TRBV28 with TRBJ1-1, with 8 bases that match TRBD1. V gave up 5 bases and J gave up 1 base; unmatched junction bases: 6. Germline V gives CDR1 MDHEN, CDR2 SYDVKM. The CDR3 spans 15 residues. DNA of the CDR3: TGTGCCAGCAGTATTTATGGGACAGGGAACACTGAAGCTTTCTTT. As protein: CASSIYGTGNTEAFF. The full variable domain, in which reference TRBV28 and TRBJ1-1 provide the parts outside the CDR3, is DVKVTQSSRYLVKRTGEKVFLECVQDMDHENMFWYRQDPGLGLRLIYFSYDVKMKEKGDIPEGYSVSREKKERFSLILESASTNQTSMYLCASSIYGTGNTEAFFGQGTRLTVV.

This chain connects TRBV3-1 (or the pseudogene TRBV3-2) to TRBJ2-1; D perhaps matches TRBD2 (5 bases). The CDR3 spans 15 residues. The V end was cut by 4 bases, the J end by 9 bases, with 19 bases between. Germline V gives CDR1 LGHDT, CDR2 YNNKEL (reference sequence). DNA for the CDR3: TGTGCCAGCAGCCCTCATACGGGGTCTAGGCCTGAGCAGTTCTTC. It codes for CASSPHTGSRPEQFF.

This clone has more than one count but fewer than ten. The chain is built from TRBV6-2 or TRBV6-3 and TRBJ2-4, with D possibly being TRBD1 (6 bases). Trimming cost V 5 bases and J 6 bases, with 11 bases left between them. There are 13 residues in the CDR3. Germline CDR1 and CDR2: MNHEY and SVGEGT. The CDR3 nucleotides are TGTGCCAGCAGTCGGACAGAGTCAAACATTCAGTACTTC. It yields the protein CASSRTESNIQYF.

The gene calls are TRBV21-1 and TRBJ2-7; the table calls TRBD1, which could not be checked here. TRBV21-1 counts as a pseudogene. The CDR3 covers 13 residues. The CDR3 loop is CASSKGGGHEQYV. DNA of the CDR3: TGTGCCAGCAGCAAAGGTGGGGGCCACGAGCAGTACGTC.

V gene TRBV4-3 combines with J gene TRBJ2-1; 7 bases line up with TRBD2. The CDR3 has 16 amino acids. Trimming removed 0 bases from V and 0 bases from J; junction bases left unmatched: 2. From germline, CDR1 is LGHNA and CDR2 YSLEER. The CDR3 region is CASSQDGEGSYNEQFF. For the CDR3, the DNA is TGCGCCAGCAGCCAAGATGGGGAGGGCTCCTACAATGAGCAGTTCTTC.

J is TRBJ1-3 and V is TRBV4-3; D gene unclear. This CDR3 has 18 amino acids. With 0 bases removed from V and 0 bases from J, the gap between germline ends came to 15 bases. Germline V gives CDR1 LGHNA, CDR2 YSLEER. Here the CDR3 reads CASSQEYVGADSGNTIYF. The CDR3 bases are TGCGCCAGCAGCCAAGAGTACGTGGGCGCCGACTCTGGAAACACCATATATTTT.

The V call is TRBV7-2, the J call TRBJ2-6, with 11 nucleotides matching TRBD2. The germline V gene encodes CDR1 SGHTA and CDR2 FQGNSA. This CDR3 region has 18 residues. With 4 bases clipped from V and 1 base from J, the junction kept 6 bases outside the gene matches. CDR3 DNA: TGTGCCAGCAGCTCCGGACTAGCGGGTTTTTCTGGGGCCAACGTCCTGACTTTC. Translation: CASSSGLAGFSGANVLTF.

This clone was counted once. The gene calls are TRBV27 and TRBJ2-2; a possible D gene is TRBD2 (6 bases). Germline CDR1 and CDR2: MNHEY and SMNVEV (reference sequence). The CDR3 runs 15 residues. Trimming pared 0 bases from V and 6 bases from J, leaving 11 bases between. This CDR3 reads CASSLSKLAPGELFF. For the CDR3, the DNA is TGTGCCAGCAGTTTATCGAAACTAGCTCCCGGGGAGCTGTTTTTT.

This rearrangement joins TRBV18 to TRBJ1-2, with TRBD1 as a possible D gene (5 bases). Trimming took 5 bases from V and 3 from J, leaving 7 bases between them. CDR1 KGHSH and CDR2 LQKENI come from the germline V gene. The CDR3 contains 12 residues. The CDR3 nucleotides are TGTGCCAGCTCATCCAGGGACTATGGCTACACCTTC. Translating it yields CASSSRDYGYTF. Variable domain in full (rest from reference TRBV18 and TRBJ1-2): NAGVMQNPRHLVRRRGQEARLRCSPMKGHSHVYWYRQLPEEGLKFMVYLQKENIIDESGMPKERFSAEFPKEGPSILRIQQVVRGDSAAYFCASSSRDYGYTFGSGTRLTVV.

The rearrangement joins TRBV28 to TRBJ2-7, with 9 bases identical to TRBD1. The V and J ends lost 5 bases and 6 bases, in that order; junction bases with no gene match: 8. This CDR3 region has 14 residues. Per the germline V gene, CDR1 is MDHEN and CDR2 is SYDVKM. The CDR3 coding sequence is TGTGCCAGCAGTCTCTTTCCGACAGGGGGCGAGCAGTACTTC. Translated: CASSLFPTGGEQYF.

V gene TRBV5-8 combines with J gene TRBJ2-7; the match to TRBD1 covers 9 bases. Germline V gene sequence: CDR1 SGHTS, CDR2 YDEGEE. The CDR3 is 14 amino acids. The V segment lost 7 bases and the J segment 0 bases; nucleotides outside the gene matches: 5. The CDR3 sequence is CASHRGLRSYEQYV. CDR3 nucleotide sequence: TGTGCCAGCCACAGGGGGCTTCGCTCCTACGAGCAGTACGTC.

The rearrangement joins TRBV6-5 to TRBJ2-3, with TRBD1 as a possible D gene (6 bases). V dropped 6 bases and J dropped 2 bases, with 12 bases sitting between them. Germline V gene lookup returns CDR1 MNHEY and CDR2 SVGAGI. The CDR3 is made up of 14 amino acids. The CDR3 coding sequence is TGTGCCAGCAGCCCAGGGGTTCACACAGATACGCAGTATTTT. Its protein is CASSPGVHTDTQYF.

As concerns this clone: Within the sample, other DNA sequences also encode this same CDR3. The chain carries TRBV7-2 and TRBJ2-5; D ambiguous. Germline CDR1 SGHTA, CDR2 FQGNSA. The V and J ends lost 1 base and 4 bases respectively, with 7 bases between them. This CDR3 is built from 13 residues. CDR3 nucleotides: TGTGCCAGCAGCTTAGGAGGCAGAGAGACCCAGTACTTC. Protein: CASSLGGRETQYF.

A remark on this clone: The sample contains more than one DNA sequence encoding this CDR3. The V and J genes are TRBV7-9 and TRBJ1-1; a possible D gene is TRBD1 (5 bases). Trimming pared 5 bases from V and 2 bases from J, leaving 9 bases between. CDR1 and CDR2 from the germline V gene are SEHNR and FQNEAQ (reference sequence). The CDR3 is 13 amino acids. The CDR3 DNA sequence: TGTGCCAGCAGCGCCCAGGGTAACACTGAAGCTTTCTTT. Encoded protein: CASSAQGNTEAFF.

V and J are TRBV6-5 and TRBJ1-5; D is unresolved. V lost 6 bases and J lost 1, with 13 bases in between. Germline CDR1 is MNHEY and CDR2 is SVGAGI. This CDR3 contains 15 residues. CDR3 sequence: CASRPGEGSNQPQHF. CDR3 bases: TGTGCCAGCAGGCCCGGGGAGGGAAGCAATCAGCCCCAGCATTTT.

V usage is TRBV5-1 and J usage is TRBJ2-7; TRBD2 agrees at 10 bases. Trimming at V came to 0 bases and at J to 6 bases, leaving 9 bases not matched to a gene. Germline-derived CDR1 and CDR2 are SGHRS and YFSETQ. The CDR3 loop spans 16 amino acids. The CDR3: CASSLAALAGSSEQYF. Written as DNA, the CDR3 is TGCGCCAGCAGCTTGGCCGCACTAGCGGGGTCTTCCGAGCAGTACTTC.

This chain links TRBV5-1 with TRBJ2-1; 7 bases align to TRBD2. This CDR3 spans 15 amino acids. V shed 2 bases and J 5 bases; nucleotides not matched to a gene: 7. Germline CDR1 reads SGHRS; CDR2 reads YFSETQ. Here the CDR3 reads CASSFVREFDNEQFF. CDR3 DNA sequence: TGCGCCAGCAGCTTCGTGCGGGAGTTCGACAATGAGCAGTTCTTC.